Listed below are T cell receptor beta chains from one sample, sequenced in a study of Graves' ophthalmopathy and Graves' hyperthyroidism. TCRdb reanalysed the multiplex PCR reads using MiXCR and keeps one entry per CDR3 protein. The table includes hundreds of thousands of distinct CDR3 sequences, approximately 21% detected once. Sample: peripheral blood. Receptors were obtained from a woman younger than 30 with stable Graves' hyperthyroidism. Both conserved end residues are part of each CDR3. Fields, in order: CDR3 protein, CDR3 DNA, J gene, clone size, D gene, V gene. The D gene is left open where the match is weak. For some rows the clone size is stated as once, few or many, or as a class when expanded; others skip it.

CASSAGPARNYGYTF | TGTGCCAGCAGCGCCGGGCCGGCAAGAAACTATGGCTACACCTTC | TRBJ1-2 | many | NA | TRBV7-2
CASSLEGHDTGELFF | TGTGCCAGCAGCTTAGAGGGACACGACACCGGGGAGCTGTTTTTT | TRBJ2-2 | many | NA | TRBV7-2
CASSTPGTGPDQPQHF | TGTGCCAGCAGCACACCCGGGACAGGTCCGGATCAGCCCCAGCATTTT | TRBJ1-5 | many | TRBD1 | TRBV28
CSAPGTGGYSNQPQHF | TGCAGTGCACCCGGGACAGGGGGCTATAGCAATCAGCCCCAGCATTTT | TRBJ1-5 | NA | TRBD1 | TRBV20-1
CASSFPSGGVDQETQYF | TGTGCCAGCAGTTTCCCCTCCGGGGGGGTAGACCAAGAGACCCAGTACTTC | TRBJ2-5 | many | TRBD2 | TRBV6-2/TRBV6-3
CASRRQGPENTEAFF | TGCGCCAGCAGGCGACAGGGGCCGGAGAACACTGAAGCTTTCTTT | TRBJ1-1 | NA | TRBD1 | TRBV5-1
CSAQKDRSNQPQHF | TGCAGTGCTCAAAAGGACCGTAGCAATCAGCCCCAGCATTTT | TRBJ1-5 | many | NA | TRBV20-1
CASSQGWVNTEAFF | TGCGCCAGCAGCCAAGGTTGGGTGAACACTGAAGCTTTCTTT | TRBJ1-1 | many | NA | TRBV5-1
CASSPPKGQKRTGELFF | TGTGCCAGCTCACCACCGAAGGGACAGAAGAGAACCGGGGAGCTGTTTTTT | TRBJ2-2 | NA | TRBD1 | TRBV18
CASSPDSRLGELFF | TGTGCCAGCAGCCCCGATTCCAGACTCGGGGAGCTGTTTTTT | TRBJ2-2 | NA | NA | TRBV9
CASREQAGPQHF | TGTGCCAGCAGGGAACAGGCGGGGCCCCAGCATTTT | TRBJ1-5 | many | NA | TRBV12-3/TRBV12-4
CASSRTHEGNQPQHF | TGTGCCAGCAGTAGAACCCATGAGGGCAATCAGCCCCAGCATTTT | TRBJ1-5 | many | NA | TRBV12-3/TRBV12-4
CASSGIAGTWHEQYF | TGTGCCAGCAGTGGGATTGCCGGGACCTGGCACGAGCAGTACTTC | TRBJ2-7 | many | NA | TRBV28
CASSLVSSDTGELFF | TGCGCCAGCAGCTTGGTCAGCTCTGACACCGGGGAGCTGTTTTTT | TRBJ2-2 | many | NA | TRBV5-1
CASSIGSTGVHTIYF | TGTGCCAGTAGTATCGGGTCGACAGGGGTCCACACCATATATTTT | TRBJ1-3 | NA | TRBD1 | TRBV19
CSARVYGTSPETQYF | TGCAGTGCTAGAGTGTACGGGACGAGTCCGGAGACCCAGTACTTC | TRBJ2-5 | many | NA | TRBV20-1
CASSKRTSPQYF | TGTGCCAGCAGTAAACGGACCAGCCCCCAGTACTTC | TRBJ2-5 | many | NA | TRBV7-2
CASSEAISQYF | TGTGCCAGCAGTGAAGCGATCTCCCAGTACTTC | TRBJ2-5 | few | NA | TRBV6-1
CASSEEFGVRETQYF | TGTGCCAGCAGTGAAGAATTTGGAGTCAGGGAGACCCAGTACTTC | TRBJ2-5 | NA | NA | TRBV6-1
CASSPGTGPNDGYTF | TGCGCCAGCAGCCCCGGGACAGGGCCGAATGATGGCTACACCTTC | TRBJ1-2 | NA | TRBD1 | TRBV5-1
CASTSGTGSYEQYF | TGTGCCAGCACTTCCGGGACGGGATCCTACGAGCAGTACTTC | TRBJ2-7 | many | NA | TRBV6-5
CASSQQHRGEETQYF | TGTGCCAGCAGCCAACAGCACCGGGGGGAGGAGACCCAGTACTTC | TRBJ2-5 | many | TRBD2 | TRBV3-1